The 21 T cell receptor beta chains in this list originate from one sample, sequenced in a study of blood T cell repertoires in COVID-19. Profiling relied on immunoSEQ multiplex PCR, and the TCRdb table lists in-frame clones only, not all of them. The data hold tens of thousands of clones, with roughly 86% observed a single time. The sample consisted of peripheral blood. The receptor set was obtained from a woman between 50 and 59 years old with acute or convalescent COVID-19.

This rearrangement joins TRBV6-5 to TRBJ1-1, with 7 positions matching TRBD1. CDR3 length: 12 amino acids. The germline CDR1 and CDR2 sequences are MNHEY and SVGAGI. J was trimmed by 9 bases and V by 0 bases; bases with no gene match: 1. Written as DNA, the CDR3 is TGTGCCAGCAGTTACTCGGGACAGAAAGCTTTCTTT. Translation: CASSYSGQKAFF.

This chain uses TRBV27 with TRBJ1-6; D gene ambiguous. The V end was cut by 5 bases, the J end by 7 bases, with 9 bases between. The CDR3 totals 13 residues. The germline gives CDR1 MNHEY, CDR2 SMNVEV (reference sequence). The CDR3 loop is CASSPRLNSPLHF. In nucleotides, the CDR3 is TGTGCCAGCAGTCCCCGACTGAATTCACCCCTCCACTTT.

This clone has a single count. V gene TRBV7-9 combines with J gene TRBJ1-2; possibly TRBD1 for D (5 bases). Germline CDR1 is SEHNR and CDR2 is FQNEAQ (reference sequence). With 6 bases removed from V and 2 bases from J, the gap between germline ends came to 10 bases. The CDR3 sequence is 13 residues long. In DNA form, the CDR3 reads TGTGCCAGCAGTCCGACAGTAAACTATGGCTACACCTTC. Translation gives CASSPTVNYGYTF.

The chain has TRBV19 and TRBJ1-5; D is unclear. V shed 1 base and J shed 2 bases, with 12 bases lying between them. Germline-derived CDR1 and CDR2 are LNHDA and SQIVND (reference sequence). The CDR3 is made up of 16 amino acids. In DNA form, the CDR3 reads TGTGCCAGTAGTATAGGAGAGACTATGCGCAATCAGCCCCAGCATTTT. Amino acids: CASSIGETMRNQPQHF.

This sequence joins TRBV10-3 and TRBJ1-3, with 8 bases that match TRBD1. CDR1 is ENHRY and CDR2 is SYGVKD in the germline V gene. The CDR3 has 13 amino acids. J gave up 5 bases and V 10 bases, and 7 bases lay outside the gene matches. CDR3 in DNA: TGTGCCACCTGGACAGGGAGAAGAAACACCATATATTTT. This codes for CATWTGRRNTIYF.

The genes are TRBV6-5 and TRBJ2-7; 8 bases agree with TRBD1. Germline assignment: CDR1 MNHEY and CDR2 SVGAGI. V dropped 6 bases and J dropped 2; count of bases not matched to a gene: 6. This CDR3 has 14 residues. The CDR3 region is CASSKTTGAYEQYF. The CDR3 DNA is TGTGCCAGCAGCAAGACGACAGGGGCCTACGAGCAGTACTTC.

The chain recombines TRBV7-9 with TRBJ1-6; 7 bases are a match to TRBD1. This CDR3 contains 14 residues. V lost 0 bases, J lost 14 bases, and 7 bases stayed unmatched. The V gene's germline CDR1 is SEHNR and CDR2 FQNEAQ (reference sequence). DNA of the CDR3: TGTGCCAGCAGCTTAGCCCAGGGGGATTTGTCCCTCCACTTT. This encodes CASSLAQGDLSLHF.

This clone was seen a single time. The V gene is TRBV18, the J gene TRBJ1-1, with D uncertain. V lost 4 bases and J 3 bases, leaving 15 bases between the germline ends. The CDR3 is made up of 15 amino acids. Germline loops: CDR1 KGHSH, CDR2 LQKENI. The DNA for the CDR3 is TGTGCCAGCTCACAAGGAGGGCCTGGGGACACTGAAGCTTTCTTT. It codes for CASSQGGPGDTEAFF.

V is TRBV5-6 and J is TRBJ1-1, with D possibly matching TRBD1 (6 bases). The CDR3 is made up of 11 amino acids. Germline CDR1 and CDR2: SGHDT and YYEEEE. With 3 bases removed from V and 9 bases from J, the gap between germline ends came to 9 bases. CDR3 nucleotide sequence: TGTGCCAGCAGCTCCGGACAGAAAGCTTTCTTT. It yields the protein CASSSGQKAFF.

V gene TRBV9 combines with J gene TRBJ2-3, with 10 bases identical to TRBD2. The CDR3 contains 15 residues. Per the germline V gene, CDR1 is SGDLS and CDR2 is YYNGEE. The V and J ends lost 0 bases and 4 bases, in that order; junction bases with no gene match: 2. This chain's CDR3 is CASSVASGSADTQYF. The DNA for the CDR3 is TGTGCCAGCAGCGTAGCTAGCGGGAGCGCAGATACGCAGTATTTT.

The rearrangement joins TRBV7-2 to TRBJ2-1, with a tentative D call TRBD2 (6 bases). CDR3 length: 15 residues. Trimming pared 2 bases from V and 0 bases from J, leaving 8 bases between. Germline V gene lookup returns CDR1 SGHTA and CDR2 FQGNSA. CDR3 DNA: TGTGCCAGCAGCTTAATGGGAGGCTCCTACAATGAGCAGTTCTTC. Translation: CASSLMGGSYNEQFF.

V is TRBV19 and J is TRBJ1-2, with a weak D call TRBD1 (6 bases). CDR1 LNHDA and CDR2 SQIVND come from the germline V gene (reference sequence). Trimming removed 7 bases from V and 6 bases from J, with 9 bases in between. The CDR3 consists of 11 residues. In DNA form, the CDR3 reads TGTGCCAGTACTGGGGGCAATGGCTACACCTTC. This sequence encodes CASTGGNGYTF.

CDR3 sequence: CASSLTTGGGQPQHF. The CDR3 region has the DNA TGTGCCAGCAGTTTAACGACAGGGGGCGGGCAGCCCCAGCATTTT. This rearrangement joins TRBV27 to TRBJ1-5; 10 nucleotides align to TRBD1. Trimming took 2 bases from V and 7 from J; bases not matched to a gene: 5. This CDR3 is 15 amino acids long. The germline V gene has CDR1 MNHEY and CDR2 SMNVEV (reference sequence).

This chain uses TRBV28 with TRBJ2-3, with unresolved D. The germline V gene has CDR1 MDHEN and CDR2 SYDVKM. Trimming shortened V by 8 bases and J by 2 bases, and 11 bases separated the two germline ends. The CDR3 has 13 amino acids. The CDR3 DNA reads TGTGCCAGCCTCAACTCCAACACAGATACGCAGTATTTT. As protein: CASLNSNTDTQYF.

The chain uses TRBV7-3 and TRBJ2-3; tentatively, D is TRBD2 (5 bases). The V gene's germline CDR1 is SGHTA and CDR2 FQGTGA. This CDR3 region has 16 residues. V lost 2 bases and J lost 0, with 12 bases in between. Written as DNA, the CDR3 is TGTGCCAGCAGCTTAGGCGGGCTAACTAGCACAGATACGCAGTATTTT. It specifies CASSLGGLTSTDTQYF.

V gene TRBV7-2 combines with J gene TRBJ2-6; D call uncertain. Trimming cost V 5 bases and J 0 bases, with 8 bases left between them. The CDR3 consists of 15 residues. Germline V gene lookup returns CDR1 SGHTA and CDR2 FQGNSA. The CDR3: CASSQSSSGANVLTF. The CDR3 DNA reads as TGTGCCAGCAGCCAAAGTAGCTCTGGGGCCAACGTCCTGACTTTC.

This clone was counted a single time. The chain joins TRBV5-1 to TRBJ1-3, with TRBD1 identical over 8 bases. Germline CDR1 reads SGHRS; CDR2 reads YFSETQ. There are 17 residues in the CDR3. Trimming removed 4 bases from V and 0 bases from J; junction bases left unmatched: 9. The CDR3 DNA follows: TGCGCCAGCAGCACAAGCCCCACAGGGGGCTCTGGAAACACCATATATTTT. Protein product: CASSTSPTGGSGNTIYF.

The CDR3 reads CASSQHSSSGGITDTQYF. CDR3 coding DNA: TGTGCCAGCAGCCAACACTCGAGTAGCGGGGGAATAACAGATACGCAGTATTTT. The chain carries TRBV7-2 and TRBJ2-3; 9 nucleotides align to TRBD2. Trimming removed 5 bases from V and 3 bases from J; junction bases left unmatched: 15. Germline values: CDR1 SGHTA, CDR2 FQGNSA. CDR3 length: 18 residues. The variable domain in full, with the rest retrieved from reference TRBV7-2 and TRBJ2-3, is GAGVSQSPSNKVTEKGKDVELRCDPISGHTALYWYRQSLGQGLEFLIYFQGNSAPDKSGLPSDRFSAERTGGSVSTLTIQRTQQEDSAVYLCASSQHSSSGGITDTQYFGPGTRLTVL.

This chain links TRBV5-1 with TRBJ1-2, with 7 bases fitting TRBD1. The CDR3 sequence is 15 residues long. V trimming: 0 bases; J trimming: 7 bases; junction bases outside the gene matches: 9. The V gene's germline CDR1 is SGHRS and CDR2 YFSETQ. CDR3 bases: TGCGCCAGCAGCTTGGCCGCTGAGGGGGCTCTTGGCTACACCTTC. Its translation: CASSLAAEGALGYTF.

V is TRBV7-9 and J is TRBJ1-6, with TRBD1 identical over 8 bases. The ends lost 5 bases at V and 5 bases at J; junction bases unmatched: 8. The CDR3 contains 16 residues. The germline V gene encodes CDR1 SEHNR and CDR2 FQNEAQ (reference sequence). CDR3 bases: TGTGCCAGCAGCGGGCCAGGGGGCGCGGATAATTCACCCCTCCACTTT. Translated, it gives CASSGPGGADNSPLHF.

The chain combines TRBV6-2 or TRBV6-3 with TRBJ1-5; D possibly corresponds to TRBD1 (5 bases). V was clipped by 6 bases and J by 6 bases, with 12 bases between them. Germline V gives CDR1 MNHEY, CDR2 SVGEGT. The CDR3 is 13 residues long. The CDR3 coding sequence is TGTGCCAGCAGCAGTCAGGGTGGTCAGCCCCAGCATTTT. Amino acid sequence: CASSSQGGQPQHF.